This T cell receptor beta chain comes out of a study of blood T cell repertoires in COVID-19. Study at large: Sites in the United States, Italy and Spain provided acute and convalescent COVID-19 samples. The cDNA or gDNA used as material had been derived from T cells, B-cell-depleted T cells, or PBMCs.

V lost 1 base to trimming and J lost 0 bases, with 5 bases between them. The germline gives CDR1 SGHDN, CDR2 FVKESK. The CDR3 spans 14 residues. In the authors' workflow: The assay estimated nucleated cells by amplifying reference gene primers. Using immunoSEQ multiplex PCR, the repertoire was profiled, and TCRdb retains in-frame clones only, with some absent. That table supplies the V and J calls and clone size; D and trimming were determined from the DNA. The sample holds over 200,000 clones, around 80% seen once. Sequenced sample: peripheral blood. This TCR derives from a man in his forties who had recovered from COVID-19. The V call is TRBV14, the J call TRBJ2-3, with D possibly matching TRBD2 (5 bases). The CDR3, as DNA: TGTGCCAGCAGCCAAGGAGGGAGCACAGATACGCAGTATTTT. Amino acid sequence: CASSQGGSTDTQYF.